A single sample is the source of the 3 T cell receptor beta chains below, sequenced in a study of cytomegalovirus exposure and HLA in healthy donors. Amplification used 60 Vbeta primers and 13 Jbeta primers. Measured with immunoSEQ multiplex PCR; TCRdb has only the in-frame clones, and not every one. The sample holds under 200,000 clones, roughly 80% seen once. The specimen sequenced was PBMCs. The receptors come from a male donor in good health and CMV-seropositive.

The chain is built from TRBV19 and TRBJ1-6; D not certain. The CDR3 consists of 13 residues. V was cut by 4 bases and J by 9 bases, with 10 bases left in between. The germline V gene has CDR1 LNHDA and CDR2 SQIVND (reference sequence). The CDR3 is CASSRRTGSPLHF. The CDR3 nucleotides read TGTGCCAGTAGTAGAAGAACGGGTTCACCCCTCCACTTT.

The chain's CDR3 is CSSKGQGAQETQYF. The CDR3, as DNA: TGCAGCTCTAAAGGACAGGGAGCCCAAGAGACCCAGTACTTC. V and J are TRBV29-1 and TRBJ2-5, with 8 bases identical to TRBD1. The CDR3 extends over 14 amino acids. V shed 8 bases and J 1 base; nucleotides not matched to a gene: 9. Germline lookup yields CDR1 SQVTM and CDR2 ANQGSEA.

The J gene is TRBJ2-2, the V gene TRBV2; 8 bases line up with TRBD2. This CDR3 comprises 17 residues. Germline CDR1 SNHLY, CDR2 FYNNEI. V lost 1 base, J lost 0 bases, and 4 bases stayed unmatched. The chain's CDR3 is CASSEGRGGPNTGELFF. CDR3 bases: TGTGCCAGCAGTGAAGGCCGCGGGGGGCCGAACACCGGGGAGCTGTTTTTT. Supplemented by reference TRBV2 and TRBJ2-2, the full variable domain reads EPEVTQTPSHQVTQMGQEVILRCVPISNHLYFYWYRQILGQKVEFLVSFYNNEISEKSEIFDDQFSVERPDGSNFTLKIRSTKLEDSAMYFCASSEGRGGPNTGELFFGEGSRLTVL.